This record looks at one T cell receptor beta chain sequence and its context. Its antigen is still unknown. No per-base quality is available; no much larger clone lies one base away. V sheds 0 bases and J sheds 7 bases, leaving 14 bases between their ends. The CDR3, cysteine through phenylalanine, is 16 amino acids long. Of the read, only the CDR3 DNA is kept; its 48 bases are in frame from base 1. Taken from the germline V gene (reference sequence), the CDR1 and CDR2 loops are SGHNT and YYREEE. These data are taken from a study of blood T cell repertoires in COVID-19 (TCRdb year 2020). About the full investigation: Collaborator samples came from the United States, Italy and Spain and covered acute and convalescent phases of COVID-19. Where available, HLA class I and class II types were obtained from metadata supplied by the sample provider rather than from assay-based typing. Sample metadata almost always included a de-identified subject ID, COVID-19 status, age in years and sex. The prospective study material was composed of cDNA or gDNA derived from T cells, B-cell-depleted T cells, or PBMCs. The samples were drawn from two sources: the first 160 participants of the ongoing ImmuneRACE study, and fewer than 1,500 subjects contributed by 6 global collaborators. A freely available public database, intended as a resource for researchers studying the immune response to SARS-CoV-2, is where the repertoires were released. Subjects who had been exposed to COVID-19, were actively infected with it, or had recovered from it provided the deeply sampled blood TCRbeta repertoires that made up the dataset. Study-wide conclusions, independent of this receptor: The quantity of clinical and demographic metadata differed by source and by participant and was supplied without curation.

At one collaborating source in Seattle, patients were enrolled during active infection and were followed longitudinally through the course of disease. Each collaborating institution followed its own protocols to collect whole blood in K2EDTA tubes. Collaborator samples were shipped for TCRbeta analysis as frozen whole blood, isolated PBMCs, or DNA extracted from either sample type. The immunoSEQ Assay, a bias-controlled multiplex PCR, was used to amplify TCRbeta CDR3 regions from genomic DNA. Per the authors' processing: Nucleated cell counts per sample were estimated from amplification of reference gene primers within the assay. To quantify the absolute abundance of each unique TCRbeta CDR3 rearrangement, sequence reads were collapsed and filtered. For each sample, productive Simpson clonality was calculated by taking the square root of Simpson's diversity index across productive rearrangements. Sourced from immuneACCESS, this table was stored by TCRdb with only in-frame sequences that have V and J called. A share of the clones is absent; for the studies checked, an unresolved V gene accounts for under half, and the remainder has no known explanation. V and J calls plus clone size are reproduced from that table; the DNA served to infer D and trimming. Counted in this sample were about 130,000 clones; approximately 90% of them appeared once. Jointly, the top ten make up approximately 2% of the sample.

This TCR was recovered from a man aged 50 to 60 with COVID-19, enrolled during active disease. The sequenced material came from peripheral blood. The chain is encoded by TRBV5-4 joined to TRBJ1-6; no confident D gene assignment can be made. This receptor has the CDR3 CASSLDVAAMNSPLHF. Here is the DNA: TGTGCCAGCAGCTTGGACGTTGCGGCCATGAATTCACCCCTCCACTTT.